This T cell receptor (beta chain) was found in a study of CD8 T cells in Susac syndrome. CD8+ and CD4+ T cells circulating in blood were sequenced for TCR beta. The length of the CDR3 is 12 residues. CDR1 SQVTM and CDR2 ANQGSEA come from the germline V gene. V was trimmed by 3 bases and J by 4 bases, leaving 9 bases between them. Random hexamers were used to reverse transcribe roughly 0.45 to 1 ug of RNA. TCRdb fed the immunoSEQ multiplex PCR reads into MiXCR, producing one record per CDR3 protein. This repertoire shows 200,000 or so distinct CDR3 sequences, 90% to 95% found once; its top ten account for about 0.096%.

The sequencing input was CD4+ T cells from PBMCs. This receptor was taken from a human donor with multiple sclerosis. This chain connects TRBV29-1 to TRBJ1-1; D remains ambiguous. CDR3 in amino acids: CSVDEVGTEAFF. As DNA, the CDR3 is TGCAGCGTTGACGAGGTCGGCACTGAAGCTTTCTTT.